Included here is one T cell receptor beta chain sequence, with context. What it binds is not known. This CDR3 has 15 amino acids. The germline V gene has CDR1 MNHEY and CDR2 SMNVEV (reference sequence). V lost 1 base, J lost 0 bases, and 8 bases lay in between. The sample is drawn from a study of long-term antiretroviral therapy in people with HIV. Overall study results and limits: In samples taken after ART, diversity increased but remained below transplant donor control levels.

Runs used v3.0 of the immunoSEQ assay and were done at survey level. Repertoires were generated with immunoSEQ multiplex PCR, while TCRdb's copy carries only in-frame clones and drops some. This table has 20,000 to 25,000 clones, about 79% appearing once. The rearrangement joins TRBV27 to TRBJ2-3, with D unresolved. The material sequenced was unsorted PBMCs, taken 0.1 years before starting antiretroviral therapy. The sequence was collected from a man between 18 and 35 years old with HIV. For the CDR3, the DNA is TGTGCCAGCAGTTTATGGGTCTCTAGCACAGATACGCAGTATTTT. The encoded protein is CASSLWVSSTDTQYF.